The text below deals with one T cell receptor beta chain. This record belongs to a study of blood T cells in healthy people across ages. Caucasian, healthy and from Russia, the donors were aged between roughly 6 and 95. A second PCR of about 6 to 12 cycles used a sample-barcoded 5' primer and a J-beta primer mix. TCRdb used MiXCR to reprocess the 5' RACE reads, holding one entry per CDR3 protein. This table holds hundreds of thousands of distinct CDR3 sequences, around 49% found once. This clonotype was obtained from a woman aged 60-75 years in good health. Sequences were obtained from blood.

CDR3 protein: CSARSTRGKGPYEQYF. CDR3 coding DNA: TGCAGTGCTAGATCAACTCGGGGTAAGGGTCCCTACGAGCAGTACTTC. The chain links TRBV20-1 to TRBJ2-5, with a possible D match to TRBD2 (5 bases). The DNA end lines up better with TRBJ2-7; the J call may be wrong. The CDR3 sequence is 16 residues long. The V gene's germline CDR1 is DFQATT and CDR2 SNEGSKA (reference sequence).